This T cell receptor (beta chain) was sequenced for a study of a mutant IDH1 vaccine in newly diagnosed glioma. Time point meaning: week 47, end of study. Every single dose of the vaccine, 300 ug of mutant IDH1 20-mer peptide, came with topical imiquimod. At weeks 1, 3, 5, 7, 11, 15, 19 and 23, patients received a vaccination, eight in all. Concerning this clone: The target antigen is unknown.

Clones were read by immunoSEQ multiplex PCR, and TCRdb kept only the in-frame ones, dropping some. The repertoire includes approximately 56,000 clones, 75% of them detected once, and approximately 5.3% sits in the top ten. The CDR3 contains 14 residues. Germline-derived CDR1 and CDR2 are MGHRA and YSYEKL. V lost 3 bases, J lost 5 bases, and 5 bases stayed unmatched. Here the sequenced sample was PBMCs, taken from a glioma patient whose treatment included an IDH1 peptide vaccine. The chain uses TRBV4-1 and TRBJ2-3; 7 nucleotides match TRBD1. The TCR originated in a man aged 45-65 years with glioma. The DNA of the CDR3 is TGCGCCAGCAGCCATACAGGGGCGGGAGATACGCAGTATTTT. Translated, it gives CASSHTGAGDTQYF.